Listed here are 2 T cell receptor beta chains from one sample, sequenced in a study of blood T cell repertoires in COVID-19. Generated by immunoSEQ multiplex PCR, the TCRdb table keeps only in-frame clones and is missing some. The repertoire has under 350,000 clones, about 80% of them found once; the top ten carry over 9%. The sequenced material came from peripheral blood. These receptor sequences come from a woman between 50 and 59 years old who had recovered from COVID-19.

CDR3: CASRGTGGTDTQYF. DNA of the CDR3: TGCGCCAGCAGAGGGACCGGGGGGACAGATACGCAGTATTTT. The genes are TRBV5-1 and TRBJ2-3; 7 positions match TRBD2. V gave up 5 bases and J gave up 3 bases; unmatched junction bases: 6. This CDR3 region has 14 residues. The germline gives CDR1 SGHRS, CDR2 YFSETQ.

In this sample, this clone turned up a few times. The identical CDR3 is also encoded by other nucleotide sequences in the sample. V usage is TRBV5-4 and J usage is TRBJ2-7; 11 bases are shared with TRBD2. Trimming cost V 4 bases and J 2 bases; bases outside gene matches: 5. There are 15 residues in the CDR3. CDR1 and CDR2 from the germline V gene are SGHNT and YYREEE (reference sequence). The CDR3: CASSPGTSGTYEQYF. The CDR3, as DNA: TGTGCCAGCAGCCCGGGGACTAGCGGCACCTACGAGCAGTACTTC.